Listed below are T cell receptor beta chains from one sample, sequenced in a study of T cells after yellow fever vaccination. A single record per CDR3 protein comes from TCRdb applying MiXCR to the 5' RACE reads. The sample consists of about 320,000 distinct CDR3 sequences, around 10% of them appearing once. Sequenced here: CD4+ T cells sorted from PBMCs, sampled 45 days after the yellow fever booster vaccination. The source of these receptors is a man aged 18-30 years who received the YFV17D yellow fever vaccine. The CDR3 runs from the conserved cysteine through the conserved F or W. D genes are given only for firm matches. Some rows mark clone size as missing; the rest say once, few, many or name a class of expanded clone.

d_gene	v_gene	abundance	j_gene	CDR3aa	CDR3nt
TRBD2	TRBV4-3	few	TRBJ2-5	CASSPLAGGFAEETQYF	TGCGCCAGCAGCCCACTAGCGGGGGGGTTTGCTGAAGAGACCCAGTACTTC
NA	TRBV7-8	few	TRBJ2-6	CASSLVPREGANVLTF	TGTGCCAGCAGCTTAGTGCCCAGAGAAGGGGCCAACGTCCTGACTTTC
NA	TRBV7-2	NA	TRBJ1-2	CASSHGTASYGYTF	TGTGCCAGCAGCCACGGGACGGCTAGCTATGGCTACACCTTC
NA	TRBV7-8	NA	TRBJ1-5	CASSEGGAGNQPQHF	TGTGCCAGCAGCGAGGGGGGAGCGGGCAATCAGCCCCAGCATTTT
TRBD1	TRBV7-2	few	TRBJ1-2	CASSLGDRGRGYGYTF	TGTGCCAGCAGCTTAGGAGACAGGGGGCGCGGCTATGGCTACACCTTC
NA	TRBV18	NA	TRBJ2-3	CASSPRTHTDTQYF	TGTGCCAGCTCACCGCGGACGCACACAGATACGCAGTATTTT
TRBD1	TRBV7-3	NA	TRBJ2-3	CASSKWTGQGADTQYF	TGTGCCAGCAGCAAATGGACTGGACAGGGGGCAGATACGCAGTATTTT
TRBD1	TRBV18	NA	TRBJ1-6	CASSPQLASGTGGSPLHF	TGTGCCAGCTCACCCCAACTCGCCTCCGGGACAGGGGGTTCACCCCTCCACTTT
NA	TRBV5-6	NA	TRBJ1-1	CASSRVTREPEAFF	TGTGCCAGCAGCCGAGTTACGAGGGAGCCCGAAGCTTTCTTT
TRBD2	TRBV5-6	few	TRBJ2-5	CASSLAVTAGGPETQYF	TGTGCCAGCAGCTTGGCCGTCACAGCGGGGGGCCCAGAGACCCAGTACTTC
TRBD1	TRBV7-9	many	TRBJ1-2	CASSLHKTGMGRGYTF	TGTGCCAGCAGCTTACATAAGACAGGGATGGGCCGCGGCTACACCTTC
TRBD1	TRBV12-3/TRBV12-4	few	TRBJ2-1	CASSLGGTGHYNEQFF	TGTGCCAGCAGTTTAGGGGGGACAGGGCACTACAATGAGCAGTTCTTC
TRBD1	TRBV20-1	few	TRBJ1-2	CSASDRREVLIIF	TGCAGTGCGTCGGACAGGAGGGAGGTCCTTATCATCTTC
NA	TRBV6-6	NA	TRBJ2-1	CASTPRGNNEQFF	TGTGCCAGCACCCCGCGGGGAAACAATGAGCAGTTCTTC
NA	TRBV3-1	NA	TRBJ2-7	CASSRQGYEQYF	TGTGCCAGCAGCCGGCAGGGGTACGAGCAGTACTTC
NA	TRBV27	NA	TRBJ1-6	CASSLGQSSYNSPLHF	TGTGCCAGCAGTTTGGGGCAGAGCTCCTATAATTCACCCCTCCACTTT
NA	TRBV7-2	few	TRBJ2-3	CASSLAPRGATDTQYF	TGTGCCAGCAGCTTAGCTCCTAGGGGGGCCACAGATACGCAGTATTTT
NA	TRBV5-1	NA	TRBJ2-7	CASSLSTRPRDEQYF	TGCGCCAGCAGCTTGAGTACTCGGCCCCGGGACGAGCAGTACTTC
NA	TRBV6-5	few	TRBJ2-2	CASSYNRLTGELFF	TGTGCCAGCAGTTACAACAGGTTGACCGGGGAGCTGTTTTTT
TRBD1	TRBV6-1	few	TRBJ2-7	CASSGMTGVEQYF	TGTGCCAGCAGTGGGATGACAGGGGTCGAGCAGTACTTC
TRBD2	TRBV9	NA	TRBJ2-7	CASSVSPGLARDEQYF	TGTGCCAGCAGCGTATCCCCGGGACTAGCGAGGGACGAGCAGTACTTC
TRBD1	TRBV7-9	few	TRBJ1-6	CASSRAGGRDSPLHF	TGTGCCAGCAGCCGGGCAGGGGGTCGGGATTCACCCCTCCACTTT
TRBD2	TRBV5-1	NA	TRBJ2-1	CASSQTSGTYNEQFF	TGCGCCAGCAGCCAGACTAGCGGGACCTACAATGAGCAGTTCTTC
TRBD1	TRBV12-3/TRBV12-4	NA	TRBJ1-2	CASSPGTGPYGYTF	TGTGCCAGCAGCCCCGGGACAGGGCCCTATGGCTACACCTTC
NA	TRBV7-3	few	TRBJ2-6	CASSLTPRAGANVLTF	TGTGCCAGCAGCTTAACACCCAGGGCTGGGGCCAACGTCCTGACTTTC
NA	TRBV5-5	few	TRBJ1-2	CASSLIVGDGYTF	TGTGCCAGCAGCCTCATCGTCGGCGATGGCTACACCTTC
NA	TRBV20-1	few	TRBJ2-1	CSARAGNEQFF	TGCAGTGCTAGGGCTGGCAATGAGCAGTTCTTC
NA	TRBV7-2	many	TRBJ1-5	CASSATGNQPQHF	TGTGCCAGCAGCGCAACAGGGAACCAGCCCCAGCATTTT
NA	TRBV20-1	few	TRBJ2-3	CSAPTRGDTQYF	TGCAGTGCTCCAACCCGGGGGGATACGCAGTATTTT
NA	TRBV20-1	NA	TRBJ1-1	CSASRQARNTEAFF	TGCAGTGCGTCTCGACAGGCTAGGAACACTGAAGCTTTCTTT
TRBD2	TRBV11-1	few	TRBJ2-2	CASGTSGGYLGELFF	TGTGCCAGCGGAACTAGCGGGGGATACCTGGGGGAGCTGTTTTTT
NA	TRBV18	few	TRBJ1-1	CASSPSNRNTEAFF	TGTGCCAGCTCACCAAGTAACCGGAACACTGAAGCTTTCTTT
NA	TRBV19	NA	TRBJ2-3	CASSTLLGARTDTQYF	TGTGCCAGTAGTACCCTGCTAGGGGCGCGCACAGATACGCAGTATTTT
TRBD1	TRBV5-4	many	TRBJ1-6	CASRASDRAQDHF	TGTGCCAGCAGAGCGTCGGACAGGGCCCAAGACCACTTT
TRBD1	TRBV6-6	few	TRBJ1-1	CASSYSVDPGQGNTEAFF	TGTGCCAGCAGTTACTCGGTAGATCCCGGACAGGGTAACACTGAAGCTTTCTTT
NA	TRBV7-8	many	TRBJ2-3	CASSLKRVLTDTQYF	TGTGCCAGCAGCTTAAAACGGGTTCTCACAGATACGCAGTATTTT
NA	TRBV6-6	NA	TRBJ1-3	CASSYGQSSGNTIYF	TGTGCCAGCAGTTACGGGCAAAGCTCTGGAAACACCATATATTTT
NA	TRBV7-9	few	TRBJ2-7	CASSLGPLDEQYF	TGTGCCAGCAGCTTAGGACCACTGGACGAGCAGTACTTC
NA	TRBV5-1	NA	TRBJ2-5	CASSFPGPRTGETQYF	TGCGCCAGCAGCTTCCCCGGCCCTCGGACTGGAGAGACCCAGTACTTC
TRBD1	TRBV5-1	few	TRBJ1-1	CASRSGTGLDTEAFF	TGCGCCAGCAGGTCGGGGACAGGGTTGGACACTGAAGCTTTCTTT
TRBD1	TRBV4-3	many	TRBJ1-1	CASSQDRDRAAFF	TGCGCCAGCAGCCAAGACCGAGACAGGGCAGCTTTCTTT
TRBD1	TRBV20-1	few	TRBJ2-3	CSARDRVRTDTQYF	TGCAGTGCCCGGGACAGGGTTCGCACAGATACGCAGTATTTT
NA	TRBV5-4	NA	TRBJ1-1	CASSLGTASTNTEAFF	TGTGCCAGCAGCTTGGGGACAGCCAGCACGAACACTGAAGCTTTCTTT
NA	TRBV7-2	few	TRBJ1-6	CASRRQSSPLHF	TGTGCCAGCAGACGACAAAGTTCACCCCTCCACTTT
NA	TRBV4-3	few	TRBJ1-1	CASSSDRRTEAFF	TGCGCCAGCAGCTCTGACAGGCGCACTGAAGCTTTCTTT
NA	TRBV4-3	NA	TRBJ2-3	CASSQGSQTPDTQYF	TGCGCCAGCAGCCAAGGGTCCCAGACACCAGATACGCAGTATTTT
NA	TRBV6-6	many	TRBJ2-1	CASSYSTNYNEQFF	TGTGCCAGCAGTTACTCGACTAATTACAATGAGCAGTTCTTC
TRBD1	TRBV11-3	NA	TRBJ1-1	CASSLLRDSEAFF	TGTGCCAGCAGCTTACTCCGGGACAGCGAAGCTTTCTTT
NA	TRBV7-8	NA	TRBJ2-1	CASRAGRDSPYNEQFF	TGTGCCAGCAGAGCCGGACGGGATAGCCCCTACAATGAGCAGTTCTTC
TRBD2	TRBV20-1	many	TRBJ2-1	CSARVSGGASYNEQFF	TGCAGTGCTAGAGTTAGCGGGGGGGCCTCCTACAATGAGCAGTTCTTC
NA	TRBV5-1	many	TRBJ2-1	CASSLGGGRNEQFF	TGCGCCAGCAGCTTGGGAGGCGGAAGGAATGAGCAGTTCTTC
TRBD1	TRBV20-1	NA	TRBJ2-7	CSARDRDRGREQYF	TGCAGTGCTAGAGACCGGGACAGGGGGCGTGAGCAGTACTTC
NA	TRBV29-1	NA	TRBJ2-1	CSAGPRNEQFF	TGCAGCGCGGGACCTAGGAATGAGCAGTTCTTC
NA	TRBV6-5	NA	TRBJ1-6	CASSYQQENSPLHF	TGTGCCAGCAGTTACCAACAGGAAAATTCACCCCTCCACTTT
TRBD2	TRBV7-9	NA	TRBJ2-2	CASSFRNPGLAGPTGELFF	TGTGCCAGCAGCTTCCGGAACCCGGGACTAGCGGGCCCCACCGGGGAGCTGTTTTTT
NA	TRBV30	few	TRBJ2-5	CAWSLYMGRETQYF	TGTGCCTGGAGTCTCTATATGGGGCGGGAGACCCAGTACTTC
TRBD1	TRBV20-1	NA	TRBJ1-5	CSAKPQGPRQPQHF	TGCAGTGCTAAACCACAGGGGCCAAGACAGCCCCAGCATTTT
NA	TRBV4-3	many	TRBJ2-1	CASSQDLRREQFF	TGCGCCAGCAGCCAAGATTTACGACGAGAGCAGTTCTTC
NA	TRBV7-9	NA	TRBJ2-7	CASQTGVREQYF	TGTGCCAGCCAAACGGGGGTGCGCGAGCAGTACTTC
TRBD1	TRBV7-2	NA	TRBJ1-6	CASSSRTGNSPLHF	TGTGCCAGCAGCTCCAGGACAGGCAATTCACCCCTCCACTTT